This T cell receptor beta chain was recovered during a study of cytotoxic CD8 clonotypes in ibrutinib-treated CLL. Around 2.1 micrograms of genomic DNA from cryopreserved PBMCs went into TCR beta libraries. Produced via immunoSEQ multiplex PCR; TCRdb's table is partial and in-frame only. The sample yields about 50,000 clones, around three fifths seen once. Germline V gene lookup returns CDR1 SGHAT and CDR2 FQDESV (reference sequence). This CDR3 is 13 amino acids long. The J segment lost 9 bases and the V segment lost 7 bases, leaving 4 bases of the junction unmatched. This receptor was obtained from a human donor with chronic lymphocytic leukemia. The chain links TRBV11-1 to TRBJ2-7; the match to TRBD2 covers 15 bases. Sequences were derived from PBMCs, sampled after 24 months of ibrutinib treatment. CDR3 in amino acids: CASTGLAGGRQYF. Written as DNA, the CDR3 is TGTGCCAGCACCGGACTAGCGGGGGGGCGGCAGTACTTC.